This TCR beta chain was sequenced during a study of CD4+ T cells in melanoma. About this clone itself: The antigen remains unidentified. Distinct nucleotide sequences in the sample also encode this CDR3.

Data came from immunoSEQ multiplex PCR; TCRdb stores just in-frame clones and leaves some out. The data hold 140,000 or so clones, with over 90% observed a single time. The germline gives CDR1 SGHRS, CDR2 YFSETQ. Deletions cut 4 bases from V and 2 bases from J, with 16 bases between. The CDR3 is 16 amino acids. Study-wide results and limits: A reported correlation linked neoantigen-specific CD4+ T cells to CD8+, macrophage and B cell function. Diverse differentiation states were reported for melanoma neoantigen-specific CD4+ T cells.

This TCR was sampled from a human donor with melanoma. The chain has TRBV5-1 and TRBJ1-3, with D perhaps TRBD1 (6 bases). The CDR3 here is CASSRGAARPGNTIYF. DNA of the CDR3: TGCGCCAGCAGCCGGGGGGCAGCTCGGCCTGGAAACACCATATATTTT. Using reference TRBV5-1 and TRBJ1-3 for the parts outside the CDR3, the full variable domain is KAGVTQTPRYLIKTRGQQVTLSCSPISGHRSVSWYQQTPGQGLQFLFEYFSETQRNKGNFPGRFSGRQFSNSRSEMNVSTLELGDSALYLCASSRGAARPGNTIYFGEGSWLTVV.